This T cell receptor beta chain came from a study of molecular identifiers for immune sequencing clone quantification (dated by TCRdb to 2017 to 2018). Background on the whole study: For a replicate experiment, the RNA from either around 20,000 or 100,000 naive CD8 T cells was divided into five aliquots, and four of those aliquots went on to sequencing. This methods study benchmarked molecular-identifier clustering-based TCR repertoire sequencing (MIDCIRS) and TCR RNA copy counting, using CD8 T cells to do so.

Study-wide findings and limitations: Clones above 20 RNA copies held over 97% of molecules in CMV-specific effector cells but under 1% in naive cells. Around 2.8 recovered TCR RNA copies per cell were obtained by modeling, versus around 10 by digital PCR, implying a capture efficiency of 25% to 30%. Spiked-in Jurkat TCR RNA equal to a single cell's worth was reported to be detectable even within one million naive CD8 T cells. The naive libraries included spiked-in Jurkat TCR RNA (10 copies' worth), and this Jurkat TCR RNA is not part of the donor repertoire. Identical TCR molecules sharing a barcode could cause highly expanded clone sizes to be underestimated. When barcode sub-clustering was omitted, TCR diversity was inflated by chimeric consensus sequences, with chimeras reaching as high as 47%.

The germline V gene (reference sequence) provides CDR1 DFQATT and CDR2 SNEGSKA. Taken from cysteine to phenylalanine, the CDR3 has 14 residues. The entry retains the CDR3 DNA only, 42 bases that are in frame from base 1. V loses 3 bases, J loses 1 base, and the germline ends lie 10 bases apart. To prepare the library, PCR was applied. TCRdb lists the instrument as Illumina HiSeq 4000. Bulk TCR libraries were generated as previously described, with the TCR primers listed in Table S5 used. The Qiagen AllPrep DNA/RNA kit was used to purify total RNA. Before analysis, reads from multiple sequencing runs of the same library were pooled. Per the authors' processing: Reads were retained only if their TCR constant sequence matched exactly, and those retained reads were trimmed to 150 nt and grouped according to their 12-nt molecular barcodes. Reads within each barcode group were sub-clustered using a 15% Levenshtein threshold, and quality-weighted consensus sequences were constructed for each RNA molecule. Non-functional sequences were excluded, and lower-count sequences lying one edit away from another sequence were also excluded. Based on a fit of two negative binomial distributions, barcode sub-clusters having less than 20% of the maximum read count were discarded. The raw public data were reprocessed by TCRdb itself: fastp quality trimming at Q25, MiXCR clonotype calling, in-frame beta chains only. Duplicate CDR3 protein sequences are folded into a single record with the most common DNA and genes. The V and J calls were determined by TCRdb, not by the authors. Here the sample has roughly 86,000 distinct CDR3 sequences; under 20% occur a single time. Around 0.91% of the sample is held by the ten biggest clonotypes.

In this sample, this clonotype turned up many times. The antigen it recognizes is unknown. There are no base qualities to consult, and no much larger clone falls within one base. Naive CD8 T cell libraries were made from approximately 20,000 to 1,000,000 sorted cells using 10%, 30% or 50% of purified RNA. On a BD FACSAria II, naive CD8 T cells were FACS-sorted as CD8+CD4-CCR7+CD45RA+ and collected into RLT Plus buffer. Ten to eleven TCR copies' worth of Jurkat RNA were spiked into roughly 20,000-1,000,000 naive CD8 T cell samples to test detection sensitivity. Enrichment of CD8 T cells was performed with RosetteSep CD8+ T Cell Enrichment Cocktail and Ficoll-Paque, after which ACK red cell lysis was carried out.

The clonotype originates from a human donor in good health. Some libraries in this study had Jurkat cell RNA spiked in. The chain is assembled from TRBV20-1 and TRBJ2-1; the D gene is perhaps TRBD2, from 5 matching bases. Sequenced: naive CD8+ T cells from blood, with Jurkat cell RNA spiked in. Taken with the paper, the label for cell subset or site translates to: FACS-sorted CD8+CD4-CCR7+CD45RA+ naive T cells. The DNA is TGCAGTGCTAGTTCGTGGGAGTCCTACAATGAGCAGTTCTTC. Translation gives CSASSWESYNEQFF.